Below are 32 T cell receptor beta chains sequenced from a single sample in a study of tumor-infiltrating lymphocytes in primary liver carcinoma. From roughly 500 ng total RNA, TCR beta cDNA was generated with a primer in the constant region. TCR beta libraries came from three nested multiplex PCR rounds using slightly modified ARM-PCR. For approximately 11 cycles apiece, the opening two PCR rounds ran with TRBV1-TRBV30 forward primers and a C-beta reverse primer. TCRdb used MiXCR to reprocess the multiplex PCR reads, holding one entry per CDR3 protein. The sample records fewer than 50,000 distinct CDR3 sequences, around 75% being singletons. Unsorted bulk tissue of about 19-31 mg yielded co-extracted RNA and DNA. The sample taken for sequencing was tumor-adjacent normal liver tissue. The receptors were sampled from a woman aged 25-40 years with primary liver carcinoma and hepatitis B virus infection.

V and J are TRBV20-1 and TRBJ2-1, with 10 nucleotides matching TRBD2. Per the germline V gene, CDR1 is DFQATT and CDR2 is SNEGSKA (reference sequence). V lost 6 bases, J lost 5 bases, and 10 bases stayed unmatched. The CDR3 spans 15 residues. CDR3 sequence reads: CSAEGAGGLHNEQFF. The CDR3 DNA reads as TGCAGTGCAGAGGGAGCGGGAGGGCTCCACAATGAGCAGTTCTTC.

On this clonotype: One end of the junction varies from germline; a read error may be responsible. The J gene is TRBJ2-2, the V gene TRBV6-1, with D tentatively TRBD2 (5 bases). The germline V gene has CDR1 MNHNS and CDR2 SASEGT. The CDR3 has 14 amino acids. CDR3 in DNA: TGTGCCAACTCATTCATCCGGGAACCCGTGCAGCTATTTTTT. Translated, it gives CANSFIREPVQLFF.

Worth noting for this clonotype: An end of the junction does not agree with germline; a read error may underlie this. The J gene is TRBJ2-5, the V gene TRBV4-3; TRBD2 might be the D (5 bases). The CDR3 totals 16 residues. Germline V CDR1 and CDR2: LGHNA, YSLEER. CDR3 nucleotides: TGCGCCAGCAGCCAAGAATGCGGCGGGCGACAAGAGACACAGTACTTC. The encoded protein is CASSQECGGRQETQYF.

V is TRBV4-1 and J is TRBJ1-1; D might be TRBD1 (6 bases). V gave up 3 bases and J gave up 5 bases, with 28 bases separating them. The germline CDR1 and CDR2 sequences are MGHRA and YSYEKL. The CDR3 covers 19 residues. CDR3 residues: CASSHYTGTWLKSWTEAFF. CDR3 bases: TGCGCCAGCAGCCATTACACAGGGACATGGTTGAAGTCGTGGACTGAAGCTTTCTTT.

As for this clonotype: An end of the junction does not agree with germline; a read error may underlie this. The V and J genes are TRBV4-3 and TRBJ2-1; a weak D match, TRBD2 (6 bases). Germline V gives CDR1 LGHNA, CDR2 YSLEER. CDR3 length: 16 residues. DNA for the CDR3: TGCACCAGCAGCCAATATGCGGGAAGCTCCTACAATGAGCAGCTCTTC. Protein: CTSSQYAGSSYNEQLF.

This clonotype came up many times. The gene calls are TRBV6-4 and TRBJ2-2, with D possibly matching TRBD2 (5 bases). V lost 8 bases, J lost 6 bases, and 16 bases lay in between. Germline CDR1 reads MRHNA; CDR2 reads SNTAGT. The CDR3 contains 14 residues. The DNA for the CDR3 is TGTGCCAGCCTATTAAAGCCGGAGGCCGGGGAGCTGTTTTTT. It yields the protein CASLLKPEAGELFF.

In regard to this clonotype: This CDR3 fails to terminate in the conserved phenylalanine or tryptophan, so it likely reflects a read error. The chain carries TRBV10-2 and TRBJ1-1; D call uncertain. Looked up from germline, CDR1 is WSHSY and CDR2 is SAAADI. The CDR3 contains 11 residues. The DNA for the CDR3 is TGCTCCATCCTCGCCGGGACTGAAGCTTTCTCT. This translates into CSILAGTEAFS.

The chain has TRBV11-2 and TRBJ2-7; TRBD2 matches at 11 bases. Germline V gene data show CDR1 as SGHAT and CDR2 as FQNNGV. This CDR3 has 15 residues. The junction had 21 bases not matched to a gene; V was cut back by 11 bases and J by 12 bases. The CDR3: CAGNLTGTSGLLMYF. The CDR3 DNA follows: TGTGCCGGCAACTTAACAGGGACTAGCGGCCTCTTGATGTACTTC.

On this clonotype itself: No conserved phenylalanine or tryptophan ends this CDR3, so it is likely a read error. The gene calls are TRBV5-4 and TRBJ2-3; a possible D gene is TRBD2 (5 bases). Germline CDR1 SGHNT, CDR2 YYREEE (reference sequence). The CDR3 extends over 15 amino acids. The CDR3 DNA is TGTGCCAGCAGTTTATACGGGATAGGCACAGATACACAGTATCTT. It yields the protein CASSLYGIGTDTQYL.

This clonotype was seen at least ten times. V and J are TRBV30 and TRBJ2-5; D may correspond to TRBD1 or TRBD2 (5 bases each). Between the trimmed V and J ends, which lost 0 bases and 2 bases, there was a span of 10 bases. CDR3 size: 14 residues. Germline values: CDR1 GTSNPN, CDR2 SVGIG (reference sequence). In nucleotides, the CDR3 is TGTGCCTGGAGTGTACCGGGACGTCAAGAGACCCAGTACTTC. The encoded protein is CAWSVPGRQETQYF.

Only a few counts were recorded for this clonotype. Since no conserved phenylalanine or tryptophan closes the CDR3, a read error is the likely cause. This sequence joins TRBV11-1 and TRBJ2-7; TRBD2 might be the D (5 bases). There are 14 residues in the CDR3. Looked up from germline, CDR1 is SGHAT and CDR2 is FQDESV (reference sequence). CDR3 sequence reads: CASSLATASYEQYL. CDR3 sequence (DNA): TGTGCTAGCAGCTTAGCGACGGCCTCCTATGAGCAGTACTTA.

Details on this clonotype: One junction end disagrees with the germline gene, perhaps due to a read error. This sequence joins TRBV4-3 and TRBJ1-1, with TRBD1 as a possible D gene (5 bases). Germline CDR1 LGHNA, CDR2 YSLEER. The CDR3 covers 14 residues. This chain's CDR3 is CASGQLLGGAEAFF. In DNA form, the CDR3 reads TGCGCCAGCGGCCAACTATTGGGTGGGGCTGAAGCCTTCTTT.

About this clonotype itself: A much larger clone is a single base away; this may be a read error. The V gene is TRBV30, the J gene TRBJ2-2; 11 nucleotides agree with TRBD2. Unmatched junction bases numbered 9, after V lost 5 bases and J lost 7 bases. Germline assignment: CDR1 GTSNPN and CDR2 SVGIG (reference sequence). The CDR3 length is 15 residues. The DNA for the CDR3 is TGTGCCTGGGTGACTAGCGGGATTGTCAGCGGGGAGCTGTTTTTT. Encoded protein: CAWVTSGIVSGELFF.

Details on this clonotype: No conserved phenylalanine or tryptophan is present at the end of the CDR3, so a read error is the likely explanation. This chain's CDR3 is CASSVGPREGQNGQFY. In DNA, the CDR3 is TGTGCCAGCAGTGTGGGGCCGCGGGAGGGCCAAAATGGGCAGTTCTAC. This rearrangement joins TRBV6-5 to TRBJ2-1; TRBD2 aligns across 9 bases. Looked up from germline, CDR1 is MNHEY and CDR2 is SVGAGI. The CDR3 runs to 16 residues.

About this clonotype: A read error may produce the germline difference seen at one junction end. The chain joins TRBV12-3 or TRBV12-4 to TRBJ1-1; possible D gene TRBD1, 5 bases. This CDR3 has 14 residues. CDR3 sequence (DNA): TGTGCCAGTAGTTTGGGTGGGGCTGGCACTGAAGCTTTCTTT. It translates to CASSLGGAGTEAFF.

Concerning this clonotype itself: Germline is not matched at one junction end, which may reflect a read error. The rearrangement joins TRBV11-2 to TRBJ2-5; 8 bases are a match to TRBD1. Germline CDR1 SGHAT, CDR2 FQNNGV. The length of the CDR3 is 16 residues. In nucleotides, the CDR3 is TGCGCCAGCAGCACAAGAGCAGGGGGCGCGAGAGAGACCCAGTACTTC. Its protein is CASSTRAGGARETQYF.

With respect to this clonotype: At one of its ends the junction is not consistent with the germline gene, which may arise from a read error. The chain combines TRBV11-2 with TRBJ2-1, with D tentatively TRBD2 (6 bases). From germline, CDR1 is SGHAT and CDR2 FQNNGV. CDR3 length: 15 residues. This chain's CDR3 is CTSSHQAGRGGEQFF. In DNA form, the CDR3 reads TGTACCAGCAGCCATCAGGCGGGACGAGGCGGAGAGCAGTTCTTC.

This clonotype was seen a handful of times. V usage is TRBV9 and J usage is TRBJ2-7, with D perhaps TRBD1 or TRBD2 (5 bases each). The CDR3 is made up of 15 amino acids. V lost 2 bases to trimming and J lost 5 bases, with 17 bases between them. Germline assignment: CDR1 SGDLS and CDR2 YYNGEE. The CDR3 DNA follows: TGTGCCAGCAGCGTCGGGACCACCCCTAGGGACGAGCAGTACTTC. It codes for CASSVGTTPRDEQYF.

As for this clonotype: At one end the junction does not follow the germline gene, possibly because of a read error. The gene calls are TRBV6-1 and TRBJ2-1, with 9 positions matching TRBD2. Germline V lookup: CDR1 MNHNS, CDR2 SASEGT. The CDR3 spans 15 residues. CDR3 DNA sequence: TGTACCAGCAGGTTAGCGGGAGCCTGGTACAATGAGCAGTTCTTC. It translates to CTSRLAGAWYNEQFF.

Notes on this clonotype: One end of the junction is discordant with germline, which a read error may explain. V and J are TRBV6-5 and TRBJ2-7; 7 bases are shared with TRBD2. There are 14 residues in the CDR3. Germline values: CDR1 MNHEY, CDR2 SVGAGI. The CDR3 nucleotides are TGTGTCAGCAGTGAAGTGCGGGGGACTTCCGAGCAGTACTTC. This sequence encodes CVSSEVRGTSEQYF.

As concerns this clonotype: A read error may be the cause here, since a much bigger clone is one base away. The chain combines TRBV7-9 with TRBJ2-3, with TRBD1 as a possible D gene (5 bases). This CDR3 has 13 amino acids. The germline V gene has CDR1 SEHNR and CDR2 FQNEAQ (reference sequence). CDR3 DNA: TGTGCCAGCAGCTTACAGGGCACAGATATGCAGTATTTT. Translation gives CASSLQGTDMQYF. The complete variable domain, with remaining parts taken from reference TRBV7-9 and TRBJ2-3, reads DTGVSQNPRHKITKRGQNVTFRCDPISEHNRLYWYRQTLGQGPEFLTYFQNEAQLEKSRLLSDRFSAERPKGSFSTLEIQRTEQGDSAMYLCASSLQGTDMQYFGPGTRLTVL.

This clonotype showed up just once. The junction and the germline gene differ at one end; a read error may be behind it. This sequence joins TRBV6-5 and TRBJ1-6; D unresolved. The CDR3 length is 13 residues. Germline V gene data show CDR1 as MNHEY and CDR2 as SVGAGI. The CDR3 here is CASTRRLSSALHF. Here the CDR3 DNA reads TGTGCCAGCACCCGGAGGCTCTCTTCAGCCCTCCACTTT.

This clonotype was seen repeatedly, ten times or more. The V gene is TRBV6-5, the J gene TRBJ1-1; D is unresolved. There are 13 residues in the CDR3. Germline CDR1 MNHEY, CDR2 SVGAGI. V was cut by 0 bases and J by 6 bases, with 8 bases left in between. The CDR3 DNA reads as TGTGCCAGCAGTTACTCAGGGAGCGCTGAAGCTTTCTTT. Amino acids: CASSYSGSAEAFF.

The V gene is TRBV29-1, the J gene TRBJ1-2; D gene ambiguous. Trimming shortened V by 3 bases and J by 9 bases, and 11 bases separated the two germline ends. The CDR3 contains 11 residues. Germline CDR1 is SQVTM and CDR2 is ANQGSEA. The CDR3 here is CSVEDRTSYTF. CDR3 sequence (DNA): TGCAGCGTTGAGGATCGGACCAGCTACACCTTC.

On this clonotype: No conserved phenylalanine or tryptophan is present at the end of the CDR3, so a read error is the likely explanation. The V and J genes are TRBV13 and TRBJ2-1; 10 positions agree with TRBD2. V was clipped by 5 bases and J by 4 bases; unmatched bases: 8. The CDR3 length is 16 residues. Germline CDR1 and CDR2: PRHDT and FYEKMQ (reference sequence). CDR3 sequence reads: CASSTGTSEVYNEQFL. The CDR3 DNA reads as TGTGCCAGCAGCACCGGGACTAGCGAGGTATACAATGAGCAGTTCCTC.

About this clonotype itself: The junction does not match germline at one end; this may be a read error. The chain is built from TRBV6-1 and TRBJ1-6; D is perhaps TRBD1 (6 bases). In germline, CDR1 is MNHNS, CDR2 SASEGT. The CDR3 sequence is 15 residues long. CDR3 nucleotide sequence: TGTACCAGTAGTGAACAGGGTGATAGCGGTTCACCCCTCCACTTT. It specifies CTSSEQGDSGSPLHF.

Remarks on this clonotype: One end of the junction does not line up with germline, which may come from a read error. The chain has TRBV11-2 and TRBJ2-5, with D perhaps TRBD1 (5 bases). Germline CDR1 and CDR2: SGHAT and FQNNGV. The CDR3 covers 15 residues. The CDR3 is CSSSFSTTAAETQYF. The CDR3 DNA sequence: TGTTCCAGCAGCTTTTCGACGACAGCCGCCGAGACCCAGTACTTC.

A word on this clonotype: One end of the junction is discordant with germline, which a read error may explain. V usage is TRBV12-3 or TRBV12-4 and J usage is TRBJ1-1, with D possibly being TRBD1 (5 bases). This CDR3 spans 14 amino acids. CDR3 sequence: CASSLGGGGTEALF. DNA for the CDR3: TGTGCAAGCAGTTTGGGTGGGGGTGGCACTGAAGCTCTCTTT.

As to this clonotype: An end of the junction differs from the germline gene, which may be a read error. This chain uses TRBV7-8 with TRBJ2-5, with D tentatively TRBD2 (6 bases). This CDR3 is built from 14 residues. From germline, CDR1 is SGHVS and CDR2 FQNEAQ. Written as DNA, the CDR3 is TGCGCCCGCAGTTTAGTGGGAAGCGGGCAGACCCAGTACTTC. Translated, it gives CARSLVGSGQTQYF. Variable domain in full (rest from reference TRBV7-8 and TRBJ2-5): GAGVSQSPRYKVAKRGQDVALRCDPISGHVSLFWYQQALGQGPEFLTYFQNEAQLDKSGLPSDRFFAERPEGSVSTLKIQRTQQEDSAVYLCARSLVGSGQTQYFGPGTRLLVL.

Remarks on this clonotype: Given the absence of the conserved phenylalanine or tryptophan at the CDR3 end, a read error is likely. This chain joins TRBV4-3 and TRBJ2-3, with D perhaps TRBD2 (7 bases). Germline V gives CDR1 LGHNA, CDR2 YSLEER. V dropped 5 bases and J dropped 3 bases, with 21 bases sitting between them. This CDR3 comprises 17 residues. CDR3 in DNA: TGCGCCAGCAGCGCTCTCTTAGGGGGAGGGGGTACAGATACGCAGTATTTG. Protein product: CASSALLGGGGTDTQYL.

This clonotype was counted once. One end of the junction fails to match germline, which may point to a read error. The chain has TRBV11-2 and TRBJ2-5; D perhaps matches TRBD1 (6 bases). Germline-derived CDR1 and CDR2 are SGHAT and FQNNGV. The CDR3 loop spans 16 amino acids. The CDR3 protein is CARSTRRGGAKEAQYF. In DNA form, the CDR3 reads TGTGCCAGGAGCACAAGAAGAGGGGGTGCGAAAGAGGCCCAGTACTTC.

A word on this clonotype: Possible read error: a much larger clone is one base away. The chain has TRBV6-4 and TRBJ2-1, with D possibly called TRBD1 or TRBD2 (5 bases each). Germline V gives CDR1 MRHNA, CDR2 SNTAGT. This CDR3 is built from 16 residues. V was trimmed by 3 bases and J by 5 bases, leaving 17 bases between them. The CDR3 nucleotides read TGTGCCAGCAGTGAAAACCCTAGCAGGGTCGACAATGAGCAGTTCTTC. This sequence encodes CASSENPSRVDNEQFF.